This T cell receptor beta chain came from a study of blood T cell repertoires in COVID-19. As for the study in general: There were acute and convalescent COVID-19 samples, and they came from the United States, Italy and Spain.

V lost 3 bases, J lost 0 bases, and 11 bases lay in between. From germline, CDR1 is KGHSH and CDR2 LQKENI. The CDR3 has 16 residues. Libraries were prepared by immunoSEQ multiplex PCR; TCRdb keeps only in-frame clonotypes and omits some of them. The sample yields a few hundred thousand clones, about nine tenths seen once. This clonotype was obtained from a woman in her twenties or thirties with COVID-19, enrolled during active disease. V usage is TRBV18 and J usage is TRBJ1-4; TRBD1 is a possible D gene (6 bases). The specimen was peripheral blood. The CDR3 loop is CASSPGQLATNEKLFF. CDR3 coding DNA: TGTGCCAGCTCACCGGGACAACTTGCAACTAATGAAAAACTGTTTTTT.